Following are 21 T cell receptor beta chains from one sample sequenced in a study of blood T cells in healthy people across ages. Primers used in a second PCR of about 7 to 12 cycles were a sample-barcoded 5' primer and a J-beta primer mix. TCRdb passed the 5' RACE reads through MiXCR, listing each CDR3 protein once. The sample includes approximately 730,000 distinct CDR3 sequences, about 55% of them seen just once. Source material: blood. The receptor set was obtained from an elderly man in good health.

The rearrangement joins TRBV29-1 to TRBJ1-4; 9 bases map to TRBD1. CDR1 is SQVTM and CDR2 is ANQGSEA in the germline V gene. V shed 7 bases, J shed 5 bases, and the junction held 11 bases outside the gene matches. This CDR3 has 15 amino acids. Here the CDR3 DNA reads TGCAGCGCCAGGGACAGGGCTGGACCGAATGAAAAACTGTTTTTT. Its protein product is CSARDRAGPNEKLFF.

The CDR3 DNA follows: TGCAGTGCTGCGGCTAGCGGGAGAACAGATACGCAGTATTTT. Encoded protein: CSAAASGRTDTQYF. V and J are TRBV20-1 and TRBJ2-3; 10 bases are shared with TRBD2. Germline V CDR1 and CDR2: DFQATT, SNEGSKA (reference sequence). Trimming at V came to 5 bases and at J to 3 bases, leaving 5 bases not matched to a gene. This CDR3 has 14 residues.

In its sample, this clonotype was seen a few times. The chain links TRBV7-9 to TRBJ2-1; 7 bases are shared with TRBD2. J lost 3 bases, V lost 5 bases, and 7 bases had no gene match. CDR1 SEHNR and CDR2 FQNEAQ come from the germline V gene (reference sequence). The CDR3 is 15 amino acids. The CDR3 sequence is CASSPRGSGYNEQFF. The DNA of the CDR3 is TGTGCCAGCAGCCCCCGCGGGAGTGGCTACAATGAGCAGTTCTTC. The full variable domain, with the rest looked up from reference TRBV7-9 and TRBJ2-1, is DTGVSQNPRHKITKRGQNVTFRCDPISEHNRLYWYRQTLGQGPEFLTYFQNEAQLEKSRLLSDRFSAERPKGSFSTLEIQRTEQGDSAMYLCASSPRGSGYNEQFFGPGTRLTVL.

The genes are TRBV12-3 or TRBV12-4 and TRBJ2-7, with D perhaps given as TRBD1 or TRBD2 (5 bases each). V gave up 1 base and J gave up 3 bases, with 13 bases separating them. The CDR3 loop spans 15 amino acids. The CDR3 nucleotides read TGTGCCAGCAGTTTAGTGGGGCTTGGGGGCTACGAGCAGTACTTC. It encodes CASSLVGLGGYEQYF.

The chain links TRBV6-1 to TRBJ2-5; unclear D gene. The CDR3 is made up of 13 amino acids. Per germline, CDR1 MNHNS and CDR2 SASEGT. V shed 4 bases and J shed 4 bases, with 10 bases lying between them. The CDR3 protein is CASSGVAPETQYF. CDR3 sequence (DNA): TGTGCCAGCAGTGGCGTAGCCCCAGAGACCCAGTACTTC.

This clonotype occurred once. The chain carries TRBV7-2 and TRBJ1-2; D uncertain. This CDR3 contains 13 residues. CDR1 SGHTA and CDR2 FQGNSA come from the germline V gene. The V end was cut by 2 bases, the J end by 3 bases, with 7 bases between. Written as DNA, the CDR3 is TGTGCCAGCAGCTTACAACAGCACTATGGCTACACCTTC. This translates into CASSLQQHYGYTF.

About this clonotype: A much larger clone lies one base from this, so it may be a read error. The rearrangement joins TRBV29-1 to TRBJ1-4; D gene ambiguous. CDR1 and CDR2 (germline): SQVTM, ANQGSEA. V gave up 4 bases and J gave up 6 bases, with 3 bases separating them. The CDR3 covers 10 residues. The CDR3 here is CSVVDEKLFF. CDR3 DNA sequence: TGCAGCGTTGTGGATGAAAAACTGTTTTTT.

This rearrangement joins TRBV10-3 to TRBJ1-2; TRBD1 is a possible D gene (6 bases). Deletions cut 0 bases from V and 4 bases from J, with 12 bases between. The CDR3 covers 15 residues. CDR1 is ENHRY, CDR2 SYGVKD, per germline. In DNA, the CDR3 is TGTGCCATCAGTGAGTCCACAGGGCGCGGCTATGGCTACACCTTC. Protein: CAISESTGRGYGYTF.

The gene calls are TRBV18 and TRBJ1-1; a possible D gene is TRBD1 (5 bases). The CDR3 runs to 18 residues. CDR1 is KGHSH, CDR2 LQKENI, per germline. V lost 0 bases and J lost 1, with 18 bases in between. CDR3 in DNA: TGTGCCAGCTCACCACCGGATACTCCGGGACGGTCGAACACTGAAGCTTTCTTT. This sequence encodes CASSPPDTPGRSNTEAFF.

This clonotype was seen more than once but under ten times. In DNA form, the CDR3 reads TGCGCCAGCAGCTTCCGGGAGGGAGCCTACGAGCAGTACTTC. This sequence encodes CASSFREGAYEQYF. V usage is TRBV5-1 and J usage is TRBJ2-7, with 8 nucleotides matching TRBD2. The ends lost 2 bases at V and 2 bases at J; junction bases unmatched: 3. CDR1 and CDR2 (germline): SGHRS, YFSETQ. The CDR3 consists of 14 residues.

J is TRBJ2-5 and V is TRBV20-1, with a possible D match to TRBD2 (6 bases). The end of the DNA fits TRBJ2-7 better, so the J call may be wrong. In germline, CDR1 is DFQATT, CDR2 SNEGSKA (reference sequence). The CDR3 covers 13 residues. CDR3 sequence (DNA): TGCAGTGCTAGACCTAGCGCTGGGGACGAGCAGTACTTC. Protein: CSARPSAGDEQYF.

A few counts support this clonotype. The genes are TRBV5-1 and TRBJ2-1; 8 nucleotides align to TRBD2. The CDR3 sequence is 15 residues long. J was trimmed by 7 bases and V by 4 bases; bases with no gene match: 10. CDR1 and CDR2 from the germline V gene are SGHRS and YFSETQ. The CDR3 coding sequence is TGCGCCAGCAGCCCTCGTGGGCGGGAGGTTAATGAGCAGTTCTTC. Protein sequence: CASSPRGREVNEQFF.

This clonotype was picked up one time. The V call is TRBV7-6, the J call TRBJ2-7; D possibly corresponds to TRBD1 (6 bases). The CDR3 covers 15 residues. Germline V gives CDR1 SGHVS, CDR2 FNYEAQ. Trimming cost V 2 bases and J 4 bases, with 15 bases left between them. DNA of the CDR3: TGTGCCAGCAGCTTACTTAGGACAGCTTGGTACGAGCAGTACTTC. Translating it yields CASSLLRTAWYEQYF. The whole variable domain, remainder taken from reference TRBV7-6 and TRBJ2-7, is GAGVSQSPRYKVTKRGQDVALRCDPISGHVSLYWYRQALGQGPEFLTYFNYEAQQDKSGLPNDRFSAERPEGSISTLTIQRTEQRDSAMYRCASSLLRTAWYEQYFGPGTRLTVT.

This chain links TRBV7-9 with TRBJ2-1, with TRBD2 identical over 7 bases. V was pared by 2 bases and J by 5 bases, with 12 bases of the junction left unmatched. Germline values: CDR1 SEHNR, CDR2 FQNEAQ (reference sequence). This CDR3 spans 17 amino acids. The CDR3 DNA is TGTGCCAGCAGCTTACCTGTCCCTAGCGGAGGCAACAATGAGCAGTTCTTC. Encoded protein: CASSLPVPSGGNNEQFF. The variable domain in full, completed from reference TRBV7-9 and TRBJ2-1, reads DTGVSQNPRHKITKRGQNVTFRCDPISEHNRLYWYRQTLGQGPEFLTYFQNEAQLEKSRLLSDRFSAERPKGSFSTLEIQRTEQGDSAMYLCASSLPVPSGGNNEQFFGPGTRLTVL.

The genes are TRBV28 and TRBJ2-5, with TRBD1 matching 7 bases. The CDR3 spans 15 residues. After removal of 4 bases from V and 5 bases from J, the junction contained 10 bases not matched to a gene. Germline V lookup: CDR1 MDHEN, CDR2 SYDVKM. The CDR3: CASSYVWQGDETQYF. The CDR3 bases are TGTGCCAGCAGTTACGTTTGGCAGGGGGACGAGACCCAGTACTTC.

This chain uses TRBV12-5 with TRBJ2-1; TRBD1 is a possible D gene (5 bases). V was clipped by 6 bases and J by 10 bases, with 13 bases between them. The CDR3 extends over 12 amino acids. The germline gives CDR1 LGHNT, CDR2 FRNRAP. The CDR3, as DNA: TGTGCTAGTGGACTACAGGAATGGGAGCAGTTCTTC. Protein: CASGLQEWEQFF.

This clonotype has a handful of counts. The chain uses TRBV9 and TRBJ2-3; TRBD2 aligns across 10 bases. V shed 4 bases and J 2 bases; nucleotides not matched to a gene: 10. The CDR3 is 17 residues long. Germline assignment: CDR1 SGDLS and CDR2 YYNGEE. Here the CDR3 DNA reads TGTGCCAGCAGCTCCCCCGCAACTAGCGGGAACACAGATACGCAGTATTTT. Its translation is CASSSPATSGNTDTQYF. The entire variable domain, with the rest obtained from reference TRBV9 and TRBJ2-3, is as follows: DSGVTQTPKHLITATGQRVTLRCSPRSGDLSVYWYQQSLDQGLQFLIQYYNGEERAKGNILERFSAQQFPDLHSELNLSSLELGDSALYFCASSSPATSGNTDTQYFGPGTRLTVL.

This rearrangement joins TRBV2 to TRBJ2-4; D unresolved. The J call may be incorrect, as the DNA end agrees better with TRBJ2-7. The CDR3 consists of 13 residues. Germline assignment: CDR1 SNHLY and CDR2 FYNNEI. CDR3 residues: CASSVGFGYEQYF. CDR3 in DNA: TGTGCCAGCAGTGTGGGGTTCGGCTACGAGCAGTACTTC.

Note on this clonotype: At one end the junction does not follow the germline gene, possibly because of a read error. DNA for the CDR3: TGTGCCGGCAGCTTTACTGGCGGTGAGACCCAGTACTTC. It codes for CAGSFTGGETQYF. The genes are TRBV7-2 and TRBJ2-5; D is unresolved. CDR1 and CDR2 (germline): SGHTA, FQGNSA. The CDR3 length is 13 residues.

Comment on this clonotype: It may be a read error: a sequence one base away is much more abundant. CDR3 sequence reads: CATSDLPGETQFF. The CDR3 DNA is TGTGCCACCAGCGACCTCCCTGGGGAGACCCAGTTCTTC. This chain connects TRBV15 to TRBJ2-1; a possible D gene is TRBD2 (5 bases). V lost 5 bases to trimming and J lost 13 bases, with 18 bases between them. The length of the CDR3 is 13 residues. Per the germline V gene, CDR1 is LNHNV and CDR2 is YYDKDF (reference sequence).

The chain couples TRBV7-6 to TRBJ2-7; D is uncertain. Germline V gene data show CDR1 as SGHVS and CDR2 as FNYEAQ. CDR3 length: 15 residues. Trimming cost V 1 base and J 3 bases, with 13 bases left between them. The CDR3 nucleotides are TGTGCCAGCAGCTTAGATGCCGGTTTCATCTACGAGCAGTACTTC. Translating gives CASSLDAGFIYEQYF.